This T cell receptor beta chain was identified during a study of early T cells in non-severe SARS-CoV-2 infection (dated by TCRdb to the early 2020s). The study in broad terms: TCR sequencing used bulk RNA from unsorted whole blood, so alpha and beta chains could not be paired. Overall results and qualifications from the work: VDJdb matching was skewed toward anti-spike CD8 responses, so virus-specific expansions were likely underestimated and private and CD4 specificities were missed.

The study was a case-control design nested within a healthcare worker cohort in London, UK, with weekly nasopharyngeal swab PCR tests and blood sampling. Healthcare workers were recruited during the week of the UK lockdown, between 23 and 31 March 2020, and followed weekly for up to about 15 weeks. This clonotype was seen more than once but under ten times. The antigen it binds to is not known. The sample holds no much larger clone one base away, and base qualities are not on file. The method behind the library was 5' RACE. Sequenced on a NextSeq 500. To correct for sequencing error and PCR bias, the TCR library protocol tagged individual cDNA molecules with unique molecular identifiers. Both TCR alpha and beta chains were sequenced, and tight co-correlation was observed between alpha and beta sequence abundances in each sample. In the original analysis: V gene, J gene and CDR3 annotation of TCR sequences was performed with Decombinator V4. TCRs were defined as expanded if a significant change between any two time points was detected under a Poisson model with p below 0.0001. Abundances of TCRs were expressed as counts per million after normalisation to the total number of TCRs sequenced in each sample. TRAV1-2 paired with TRAJ12, TRAJ20 or TRAJ33 defined MAIT TCRs, while TRAV10 paired with TRAJ18 defined iNKT TCRs. VDJdb, accessed 1 November 2021, was searched for CMV, EBV and SARS-CoV-2 annotated TCRs, with TCRs annotated for multiple antigens excluded. Using fastp at Q25 and MiXCR, TCRdb reprocessed the public reads and kept productive beta chains. Entries that share a CDR3 protein sequence are merged under the most common genes and DNA. The authors' filters were not applied to this entry. This sample lists 60,000 to 75,000 distinct CDR3 sequences; 10% to 15% were detected once. In total, the top ten clones hold 6% to 7% of the sample.

From the cysteine through the phenylalanine, the CDR3 covers 14 amino acids. Just CDR3 DNA is preserved here, 42 bases in frame from base 1. A distance of 12 bases separates the germline ends of V and J, which lose 7 bases and 0 bases respectively. The germline V gene yields LGHNA for CDR1 and YNFKEQ for CDR2. This sequence uses TRBV4-2 and TRBJ1-1, with the D gene not confidently named. The TCR was taken from an adult who was a healthcare worker with PCR-confirmed SARS-CoV-2 infection or an uninfected control (not recorded which). Sequencing was done on a sample of whole blood. The base sequence is TGTGCCAGCACCCGAGACAATTTGAACACTGAAGCTTTCTTT. It translates to CASTRDNLNTEAFF.